Reported below is one T cell receptor beta chain. What this receptor recognizes is not known. Base qualities are missing; no much larger clone stands one base away. The study tested focal radiation therapy combined with CTLA-4 blockade (ipilimumab) in patients with chemo-refractory metastatic non-small-cell lung cancer. V and J are trimmed by 2 bases and 6 bases, and the gene matches miss 5 bases of the junction. The germline V gene specifies MNHNS as CDR1 and SASEGT as CDR2. Counted from cysteine to phenylalanine, this CDR3 has 14 amino acids. Only CDR3 DNA is held: 42 bases, read in frame from base 1. These data are taken from a study of radiotherapy plus CTLA-4 blockade in lung cancer (dated by TCRdb to the late 2010s). Notes on the research overall: Objective responses occurred in approximately 17% of enrolled patients, and around 29% achieved disease control. Summary of the overall study and its limitations: Early dynamic changes in blood T cell clones, together with increased serum interferon-beta after radiation, were reported as the strongest predictors of response. After treatment with radiotherapy and ipilimumab, TCR clones that originated in tumors expanded in peripheral blood.

To prepare the library, the immunoSEQ multiplex PCR assay was applied. TCRdb limited this immuneACCESS table to in-frame rearrangements with V and J called. A share of clones is missing; checked studies link under half to unresolved V genes, and the rest is unexplained. Recorded for this sample are 55,000 to 80,000 clones; more than 75% of them occurred a single time. Over 35% of the sample is taken by the ten largest. The clonotype comes from a human donor with non-small cell lung cancer that progressed on radiotherapy plus ipilimumab. The sample was peripheral blood, taken from a patient treated with radiotherapy plus ipilimumab. This receptor chain uses TRBV6-1 and TRBJ2-7, with TRBD1 matching 9 junction bases. The DNA sequence follows: TGTGCCAGCAGTGAAATGACGGACAGGGGCGAGCAGTACTTC. It encodes CASSEMTDRGEQYF.